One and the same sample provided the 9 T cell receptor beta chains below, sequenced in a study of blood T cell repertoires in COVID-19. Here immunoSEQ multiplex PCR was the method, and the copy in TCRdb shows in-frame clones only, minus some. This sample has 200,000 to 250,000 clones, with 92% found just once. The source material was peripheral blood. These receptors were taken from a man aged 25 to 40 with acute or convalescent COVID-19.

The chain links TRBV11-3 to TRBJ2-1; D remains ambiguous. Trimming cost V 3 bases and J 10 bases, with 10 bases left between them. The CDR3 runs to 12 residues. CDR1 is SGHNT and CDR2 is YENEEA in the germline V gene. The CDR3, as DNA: TGTGCCAGCAGCTTCGGTATATCCGAGCAGTTCTTC. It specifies CASSFGISEQFF.

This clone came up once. As DNA, the CDR3 is TGTGCCAGCAGGGTAACAGGGGGGACTGAAGCTTTCTTT. Translating gives CASRVTGGTEAFF. The chain employs TRBV2 and TRBJ1-1; 8 nucleotides align to TRBD1. CDR1 and CDR2 from the germline V gene are SNHLY and FYNNEI. The CDR3 length is 13 residues. After removal of 6 bases from V and 5 bases from J, the junction contained 5 bases not matched to a gene.

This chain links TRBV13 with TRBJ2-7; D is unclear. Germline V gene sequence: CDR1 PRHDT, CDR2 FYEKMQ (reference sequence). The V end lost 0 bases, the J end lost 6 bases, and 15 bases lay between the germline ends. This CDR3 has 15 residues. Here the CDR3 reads CASSLGSVAYGEQYF. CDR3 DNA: TGTGCCAGCAGCTTAGGCAGCGTGGCGTACGGCGAGCAGTACTTC. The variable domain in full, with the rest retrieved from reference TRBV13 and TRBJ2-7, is AAGVIQSPRHLIKEKRETATLKCYPIPRHDTVYWYQQGPGQDPQFLISFYEKMQSDKGSIPDRFSAQQFSDYHSELNMSSLELGDSALYFCASSLGSVAYGEQYFGPGTRLTVT.

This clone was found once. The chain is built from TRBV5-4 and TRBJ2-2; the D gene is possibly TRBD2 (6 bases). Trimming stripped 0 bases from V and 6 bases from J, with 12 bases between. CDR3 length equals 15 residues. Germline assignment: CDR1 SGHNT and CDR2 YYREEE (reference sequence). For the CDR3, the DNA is TGTGCCAGCAGCTTGGCGGCCGGGGAGGCCGGGGAGCTGTTTTTT. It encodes CASSLAAGEAGELFF.

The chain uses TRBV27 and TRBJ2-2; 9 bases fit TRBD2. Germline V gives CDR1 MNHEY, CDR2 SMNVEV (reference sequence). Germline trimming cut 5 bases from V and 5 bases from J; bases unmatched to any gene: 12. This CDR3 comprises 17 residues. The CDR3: CASSPFYSGSRTGELFF. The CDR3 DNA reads TGTGCCAGCAGTCCCTTCTATAGCGGGAGCCGGACCGGGGAGCTGTTTTTT.

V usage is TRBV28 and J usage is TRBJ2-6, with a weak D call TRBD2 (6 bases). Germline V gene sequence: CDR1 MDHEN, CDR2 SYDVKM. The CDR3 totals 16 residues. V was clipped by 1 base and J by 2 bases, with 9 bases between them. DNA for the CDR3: TGTGCCAGCAGTTTATATCGCGGGGCTGGGGCCAACGTCCTGACTTTC. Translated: CASSLYRGAGANVLTF.

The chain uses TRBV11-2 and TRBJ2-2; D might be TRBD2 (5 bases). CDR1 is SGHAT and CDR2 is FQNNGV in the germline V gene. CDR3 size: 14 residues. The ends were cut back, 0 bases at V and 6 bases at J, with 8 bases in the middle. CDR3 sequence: CASSLEGSSGELFF. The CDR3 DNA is TGTGCCAGCAGCTTAGAGGGGAGTTCCGGGGAGCTGTTTTTT.

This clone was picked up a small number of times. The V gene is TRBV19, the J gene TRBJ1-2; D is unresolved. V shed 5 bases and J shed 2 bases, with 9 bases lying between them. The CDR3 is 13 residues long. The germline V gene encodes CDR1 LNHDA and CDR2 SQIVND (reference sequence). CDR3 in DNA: TGTGCCAGTAGTCCATCACGGAACTATGGCTACACCTTC. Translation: CASSPSRNYGYTF.

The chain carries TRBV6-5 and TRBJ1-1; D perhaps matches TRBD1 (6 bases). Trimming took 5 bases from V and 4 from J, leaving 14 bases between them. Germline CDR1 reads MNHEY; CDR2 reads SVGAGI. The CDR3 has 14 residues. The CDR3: CASSINRESTEAFF. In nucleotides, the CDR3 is TGTGCCAGCAGTATAAACAGGGAAAGCACTGAAGCTTTCTTT.